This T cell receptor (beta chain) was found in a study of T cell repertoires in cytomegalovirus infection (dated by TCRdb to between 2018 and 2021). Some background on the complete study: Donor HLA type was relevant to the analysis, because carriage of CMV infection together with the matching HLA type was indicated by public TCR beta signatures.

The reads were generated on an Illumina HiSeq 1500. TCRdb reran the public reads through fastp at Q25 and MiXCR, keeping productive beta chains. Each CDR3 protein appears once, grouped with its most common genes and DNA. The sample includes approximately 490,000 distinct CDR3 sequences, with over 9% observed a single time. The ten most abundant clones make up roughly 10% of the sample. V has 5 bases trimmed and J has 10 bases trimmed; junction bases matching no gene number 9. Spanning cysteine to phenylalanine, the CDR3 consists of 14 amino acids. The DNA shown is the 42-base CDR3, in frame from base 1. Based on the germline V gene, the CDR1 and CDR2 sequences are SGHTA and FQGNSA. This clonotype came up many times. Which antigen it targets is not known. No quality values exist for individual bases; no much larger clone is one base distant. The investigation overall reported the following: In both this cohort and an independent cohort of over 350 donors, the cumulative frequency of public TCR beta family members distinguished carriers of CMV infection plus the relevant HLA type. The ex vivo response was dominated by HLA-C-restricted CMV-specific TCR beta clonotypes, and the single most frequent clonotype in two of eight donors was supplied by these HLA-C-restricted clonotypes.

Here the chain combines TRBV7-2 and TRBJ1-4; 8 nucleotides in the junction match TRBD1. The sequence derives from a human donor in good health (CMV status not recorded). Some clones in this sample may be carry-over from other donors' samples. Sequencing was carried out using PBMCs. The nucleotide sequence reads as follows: TGTGCCAGCAGCCGTGACAGGGGTTGGAGAAAACTGTTTTTT. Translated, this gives CASSRDRGWRKLFF.